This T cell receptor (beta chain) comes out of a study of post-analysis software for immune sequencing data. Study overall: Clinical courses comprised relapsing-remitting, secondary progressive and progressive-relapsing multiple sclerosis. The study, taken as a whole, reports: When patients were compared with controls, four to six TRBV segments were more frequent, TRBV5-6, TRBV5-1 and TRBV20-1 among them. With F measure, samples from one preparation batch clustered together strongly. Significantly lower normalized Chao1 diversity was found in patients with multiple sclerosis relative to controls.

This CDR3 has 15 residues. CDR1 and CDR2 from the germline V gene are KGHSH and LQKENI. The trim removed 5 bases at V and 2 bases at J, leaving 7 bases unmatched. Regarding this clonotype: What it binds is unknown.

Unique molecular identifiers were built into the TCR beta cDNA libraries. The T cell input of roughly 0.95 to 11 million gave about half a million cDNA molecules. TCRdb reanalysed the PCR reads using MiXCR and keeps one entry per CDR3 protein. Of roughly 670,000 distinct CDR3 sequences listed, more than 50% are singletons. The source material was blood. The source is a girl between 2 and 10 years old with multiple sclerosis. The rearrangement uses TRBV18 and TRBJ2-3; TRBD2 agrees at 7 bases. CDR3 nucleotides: TGTGCCAGCTCAGCTCCCGGGACTAACACAGATACGCAGTATTTT. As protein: CASSAPGTNTDTQYF.